The 2 T cell receptor beta chains below come from one sample, sequenced in a study of cytomegalovirus exposure and HLA in healthy donors. Primers: 60 Vbeta forward and 13 Jbeta reverse. Clones were sequenced by immunoSEQ multiplex PCR, and TCRdb holds only the in-frame ones, with some missing. The sample gives approximately 140,000 clones, about 75% of which show up once; 3% to 3.5% is in the top ten. The sample comprised PBMCs. The receptors here all came from a man aged 35-49 years in good health and CMV-seronegative.

The chain recombines TRBV5-1 with TRBJ1-2; possibly TRBD1 for D (6 bases). V gave up 0 bases and J gave up 1 base, with 10 bases separating them. CDR3 length: 15 residues. Looked up from germline, CDR1 is SGHRS and CDR2 is YFSETQ. The CDR3 loop reads CASSLGRGRNYGYTF. CDR3 coding DNA: TGCGCCAGCAGCTTGGGCAGGGGCCGTAACTATGGCTACACCTTC.

The chain recombines TRBV5-5 with TRBJ1-3; TRBD1 might be the D (5 bases). V shed 4 bases and J shed 4 bases, with 9 bases lying between them. The CDR3 length is 13 residues. Germline V gives CDR1 SGHKS, CDR2 YYEKEE (reference sequence). CDR3 in DNA: TGTGCCAGCAGCAACTACAGGGGAAACACCATATATTTT. Amino acids: CASSNYRGNTIYF.